These 27 T cell receptor beta chains came from one sample sequenced in a study of shared clonotypes between healthy human individuals. Data came from immunoSEQ multiplex PCR; TCRdb stores just in-frame clones and leaves some out. Here the sample spans millions of clones, around nine tenths being singletons. The sample consisted of naive CD4+ T cells sorted from blood. This sample's subset: CD45RA+ positively selected. The receptor source for this set is a man between 18 and 29 years old in good health.

The chain couples TRBV2 to TRBJ1-5; tentatively, D is TRBD1 (5 bases). V lost 0 bases, J lost 7 bases, and 10 bases lay in between. Germline V gene lookup returns CDR1 SNHLY and CDR2 FYNNEI. This CDR3 is 14 amino acids long. The CDR3 DNA reads TGTGCCAGCAGTGAAGCGGGAGGGGAACAGCCCCAGCATTTT. Its translation: CASSEAGGEQPQHF.

This chain links TRBV4-3 with TRBJ2-1, with D unclear. Germline CDR1 LGHNA, CDR2 YSLEER. V lost 1 base and J lost 1, with 8 bases in between. This CDR3 region has 15 residues. DNA for the CDR3: TGCGCCAGCAGCCAAGGGCTAGATTCCTACAATGAGCAGTTCTTC. Amino acid sequence: CASSQGLDSYNEQFF.

This clone was recorded only once. The chain uses TRBV5-1 and TRBJ1-2; D uncertain. This CDR3 contains 13 residues. V lost 0 bases and J lost 6, with 9 bases in between. Germline CDR1 reads SGHRS; CDR2 reads YFSETQ. The CDR3 region has the DNA TGCGCCAGCAGCTTGGTGGACCCGAATGGCTACACCTTC. Translation gives CASSLVDPNGYTF.

For this clone: The sample has other DNA sequences that encode this CDR3 too. The rearrangement uses TRBV5-6 and TRBJ1-6, with D perhaps matching TRBD1 (5 bases). CDR1 is SGHDT and CDR2 is YYEEEE in the germline V gene. The CDR3 spans 15 residues. V lost 0 bases to trimming and J lost 4 bases, with 8 bases between them. The CDR3 coding sequence is TGTGCCAGCAGCTTGGGGGACCGATATAATTCACCCCTCCACTTT. Residues: CASSLGDRYNSPLHF.

The chain uses TRBV5-1 and TRBJ2-1; 8 bases match TRBD1. The ends lost 0 bases at V and 5 bases at J; junction bases unmatched: 7. The CDR3 consists of 16 residues. Per germline, CDR1 SGHRS and CDR2 YFSETQ. For the CDR3, the DNA is TGCGCCAGCAGCTTGGCTTGGGACAGGTCCCACAATGAGCAGTTCTTC. It translates to CASSLAWDRSHNEQFF.

The chain combines TRBV5-6 with TRBJ2-3; D is perhaps TRBD1 (6 bases). The V end was cut by 4 bases, the J end by 5 bases, with 17 bases between. The CDR3 spans 15 residues. The germline gives CDR1 SGHDT, CDR2 YYEEEE. This chain's CDR3 is CASSRTDFLGDTQYF. The DNA for the CDR3 is TGTGCCAGCAGCCGGACAGACTTTTTAGGAGATACGCAGTATTTT.

This sequence joins TRBV6-5 and TRBJ1-2; a possible D gene is TRBD1 (5 bases). V was shortened by 6 bases and J by 4 bases, with 12 bases between the two germline ends. Germline CDR1 is MNHEY and CDR2 is SVGAGI. This CDR3 comprises 13 residues. The CDR3, as DNA: TGTGCCAGCAGGCCACAGGCGCCCTATGGCTACACCTTC. Translated: CASRPQAPYGYTF.

This chain uses TRBV6-1 with TRBJ1-4; tentatively, D is TRBD1 (5 bases). CDR1 and CDR2 from the germline V gene are MNHNS and SASEGT. Trimming removed 3 bases from V and 8 bases from J, with 13 bases in between. The CDR3 runs 14 residues. Here the CDR3 reads CASSEGPAWEKLFF. The CDR3 region has the DNA TGTGCCAGCAGTGAGGGGCCCGCTTGGGAAAAACTGTTTTTT.

The V gene is TRBV7-9, the J gene TRBJ2-2; a possible D gene is TRBD2 (5 bases). This CDR3 spans 14 amino acids. V was clipped by 2 bases and J by 6 bases, with 10 bases between them. The V gene's germline CDR1 is SEHNR and CDR2 FQNEAQ (reference sequence). CDR3 nucleotides: TGTGCCAGCAGCTTAACTAGTCCCGCCGGGGAGCTGTTTTTT. This sequence encodes CASSLTSPAGELFF.

Worth noting for this clone: Within the sample, other DNA sequences also encode this same CDR3. The chain carries TRBV5-1 and TRBJ2-3; 7 nucleotides align to TRBD1. The ends lost 1 base at V and 1 base at J; junction bases unmatched: 3. CDR3 size: 15 residues. Germline loops: CDR1 SGHRS, CDR2 YFSETQ. In DNA form, the CDR3 reads TGCGCCAGCAGCTTGAGAACAGGGGGCACAGATACGCAGTATTTT. This sequence encodes CASSLRTGGTDTQYF.

This clone occurred once. This chain uses TRBV14 with TRBJ2-2, with D perhaps TRBD1 or TRBD2 (6 bases each). V shed 4 bases and J shed 5 bases, with 14 bases lying between them. The CDR3 length is 15 residues. In germline, CDR1 is SGHDN, CDR2 FVKESK. The CDR3, as DNA: TGTGCCAGCAGCCGTCCTGGGGGGCCAACCGGGGAGCTGTTTTTT. Translating it yields CASSRPGGPTGELFF.

This chain links TRBV7-3 with TRBJ2-2, with no clear D. V gave up 2 bases and J gave up 1 base, with 8 bases separating them. Germline V gene data show CDR1 as SGHTA and CDR2 as FQGTGA. The CDR3 is made up of 15 amino acids. The chain's CDR3 is CASSLSPLNTGELFF. The CDR3 DNA sequence: TGTGCCAGCAGCTTATCTCCCCTGAACACCGGGGAGCTGTTTTTT.

This rearrangement joins TRBV28 to TRBJ1-5; possibly TRBD1 for D (6 bases). This CDR3 has 15 amino acids. Germline CDR1 and CDR2: MDHEN and SYDVKM. V was clipped by 2 bases and J by 3 bases, with 11 bases between them. The CDR3 sequence is CASSLLDRNNQPQHF. DNA of the CDR3: TGTGCCAGCAGTTTACTAGACAGGAACAATCAGCCCCAGCATTTT.

This clone appeared once. The V and J genes are TRBV18 and TRBJ2-3; 15 bases line up with TRBD2. Unmatched junction bases numbered 8, after V lost 4 bases and J lost 3 bases. CDR3 length: 18 amino acids. Germline V gives CDR1 KGHSH, CDR2 LQKENI. The CDR3 loop reads CASSQRTSGGAKTDTQYF. The CDR3 region has the DNA TGTGCCAGCTCACAGCGGACTAGCGGGGGGGCAAAAACAGATACGCAGTATTTT.

The chain joins TRBV5-1 to TRBJ2-2; TRBD1 aligns across 7 bases. Germline-derived CDR1 and CDR2 are SGHRS and YFSETQ. The CDR3 length is 15 residues. The V gene end was trimmed by 2 bases and the J gene end by 4 bases; junction bases not matched to a gene: 5. The CDR3 DNA follows: TGCGCCAGCAGCTTCACAGGGGCGGGCACCGGGGAGCTGTTTTTT. This gives the protein CASSFTGAGTGELFF.

The genes are TRBV5-6 and TRBJ2-7, with 7 bases aligning to TRBD2. V lost 4 bases to trimming and J lost 0 bases; unmatched junction nucleotides: 10. CDR1 is SGHDT, CDR2 YYEEEE, per germline. The CDR3 runs to 16 residues. CDR3 sequence (DNA): TGTGCCAGCAGCACTTTGGGAGCGGGGTTCTCCTACGAGCAGTACTTC. Its protein is CASSTLGAGFSYEQYF.

About this clone itself: Other nucleotide sequences from this sample produce the same CDR3. CDR3 DNA sequence: TGTGCCATCAGTGCGACTAGCCAAGAGACCCAGTACTTC. Encoded protein: CAISATSQETQYF. V and J are TRBV10-3 and TRBJ2-5; D possibly corresponds to TRBD2 (6 bases). The germline V gene encodes CDR1 ENHRY and CDR2 SYGVKD. Trimming pared 4 bases from V and 1 base from J, leaving 7 bases between. The CDR3 has 13 amino acids.

About this clone: Other DNA sequences from this sample encode an identical CDR3 as well. The rearrangement links TRBV7-2 to TRBJ2-5, with D perhaps assigned TRBD1 or TRBD2 (5 bases each). V was clipped by 4 bases and J by 3 bases, with 9 bases between them. The CDR3 covers 13 residues. Germline CDR1 is SGHTA and CDR2 is FQGNSA. The CDR3 DNA reads as TGTGCCAGCAGCTCTGGGACGAAAGAGACCCAGTACTTC. Protein: CASSSGTKETQYF.

Comment on this clone: This sample includes further DNA sequences coding for the same CDR3. The rearrangement links TRBV30 to TRBJ2-5; TRBD1 might be the D (5 bases). The CDR3 totals 13 residues. V lost 1 base and J lost 2, with 8 bases in between. Germline V gene data show CDR1 as GTSNPN and CDR2 as SVGIG (reference sequence). CDR3 residues: CAWSGGLQETQYF. In nucleotides, the CDR3 is TGTGCCTGGAGTGGGGGCCTGCAAGAGACCCAGTACTTC.

This rearrangement joins TRBV11-2 to TRBJ2-4, with D unresolved. Germline assignment: CDR1 SGHAT and CDR2 FQNNGV. The CDR3 is 15 amino acids. V was shortened by 2 bases and J by 0 bases, with 8 bases between the two germline ends. Here the CDR3 reads CASSLPHIAKNIQYF. The CDR3 region has the DNA TGTGCCAGCAGCTTACCACATATAGCCAAAAACATTCAGTACTTC.

The chain employs TRBV28 and TRBJ2-5, with 7 bases lining up with TRBD1. This CDR3 is 14 amino acids long. Trimming removed 6 bases from V and 5 bases from J; junction bases left unmatched: 9. Looked up from germline, CDR1 is MDHEN and CDR2 is SYDVKM. Written as DNA, the CDR3 is TGTGCCAGCAGCCGTGACAGGGCCCGGGAGACCCAGTACTTC. This codes for CASSRDRARETQYF.

The rearrangement links TRBV6-6 to TRBJ2-7; D remains ambiguous. V gave up 6 bases and J gave up 0 bases, with 15 bases separating them. The V gene's germline CDR1 is MNHNY and CDR2 SVGAGI (reference sequence). The CDR3 has 15 residues. CDR3 bases: TGTGCCAGCAGCCCAAGTTTAGGGCCCTCCTACGAGCAGTACTTC. It is translated as CASSPSLGPSYEQYF.

The chain carries TRBV10-3 and TRBJ1-1, with D maybe TRBD1 (6 bases). Trimming stripped 9 bases from V and 1 base from J, with 12 bases between. The CDR3 totals 13 residues. Germline CDR1 and CDR2: ENHRY and SYGVKD. CDR3 in DNA: TGTGCCATTACCGCGACAGGGAACACTGAAGCTTTCTTT. This codes for CAITATGNTEAFF.

The chain combines TRBV19 with TRBJ1-5; D might be TRBD1 (6 bases). Trimming pared 5 bases from V and 0 bases from J, leaving 11 bases between. This CDR3 is 15 amino acids long. Germline CDR1 reads LNHDA; CDR2 reads SQIVND (reference sequence). CDR3 amino acids: CASSAYRDSNQPQHF. CDR3 nucleotides: TGTGCCAGTAGTGCGTACAGGGATAGCAATCAGCCCCAGCATTTT.

This chain uses TRBV7-6 with TRBJ1-2; a possible D gene is TRBD1 (5 bases). The CDR3 is 18 residues long. The V gene's germline CDR1 is SGHVS and CDR2 FNYEAQ. Trimming removed 5 bases at V and 0 bases at J, with 22 bases between. This chain's CDR3 is CASSPPGLALWANYGYTF. DNA of the CDR3: TGTGCCAGCAGCCCCCCGGGACTTGCCCTATGGGCTAACTATGGCTACACCTTC.

The chain has TRBV6-6 and TRBJ2-2; 7 bases are shared with TRBD1. V was clipped by 5 bases and J by 0 bases; unmatched bases: 6. Germline V gives CDR1 MNHNY, CDR2 SVGAGI (reference sequence). The CDR3 consists of 16 residues. CDR3 bases: TGTGCCAGCAGTGGACAGGCGACCCCGAACACCGGGGAGCTGTTTTTT. Its protein is CASSGQATPNTGELFF.

Comment on this clone: Within the sample, other DNA sequences also encode this same CDR3. The gene calls are TRBV5-4 and TRBJ2-1; 10 bases align to TRBD1. This CDR3 contains 15 residues. In germline, CDR1 is SGHNT, CDR2 YYREEE (reference sequence). Trimming at V came to 4 bases and at J to 2 bases, leaving 3 bases not matched to a gene. CDR3 nucleotides: TGTGCCAGCAGCCGGGACAGGGGCCCCTACAATGAGCAGTTCTTC. Encoded protein: CASSRDRGPYNEQFF.